Described below is a single TCR beta chain sequence and its context. Its matching antigen is unknown. Repertoires were generated with immunoSEQ multiplex PCR, while TCRdb's copy carries only in-frame clones and drops some. The sample consists of some 120,000 clones, almost 95% of them appearing once. J gave up 5 bases and V 4 bases, and 14 bases lay outside the gene matches. The germline gives CDR1 SGHTA, CDR2 FQGNSA. CDR3 length equals 17 residues. This sample is drawn from a study of T cell responses to AZD1222 COVID-19 vaccine. Findings of the study overall: Receipt of two AZD1222 doses was followed by a rise in Spike-specific TCR breadth and depth. Regions left unmutated in variants are reportedly the target of nearly half of spike-specific TCRs. Regions 160-218 and 743-854 dominated among vaccine-associated CD4 TCRs spanning spike.

Sample: peripheral blood, taken 28 days after the second AZD1222 dose. This chain uses TRBV7-2 with TRBJ2-1, with 7 bases fitting TRBD2. This clonotype was sampled from an adult who received the AZD1222 COVID-19 vaccine. CDR3 nucleotide sequence: TGTGCCAGCAGCTCAACCGCCGGGACTACTACAAACAATGAGCAGTTCTTC. Its protein product is CASSSTAGTTTNNEQFF.